These T cell receptor beta chains were read from a single sample in a study of identical twins. TCRdb used MiXCR to reprocess the 5' RACE reads, holding one entry per CDR3 protein. Of approximately 210,000 distinct CDR3 sequences in the sample, roughly a tenth were seen once. What was sequenced was memory (CD45RO+) T cells sorted from blood. Receptor source: a woman aged 18-30 years in good health. The CDR3 runs from the conserved cysteine through the conserved F or W. The D gene is left open where the match is weak. Clone size appears in some rows only: once, few, many, or a class for an expanded clone.

abundance: NA; v_gene: TRBV6-5; d_gene: NA; len: 15; j_gene: TRBJ2-3; CDR3aa: CASSYSGRGTDTQYF; CDR3nt: TGTGCCAGCAGTTACTCCGGACGGGGCACAGATACGCAGTATTTT
abundance: few; v_gene: TRBV18; d_gene: TRBD1; len: 15; j_gene: TRBJ2-2; CDR3aa: CASSPGTERTGELFF; CDR3nt: TGTGCCAGCTCACCTGGGACAGAACGTACCGGGGAGCTGTTTTTT
abundance: NA; v_gene: TRBV6-2/TRBV6-3; d_gene: NA; len: 14; j_gene: TRBJ1-5; CDR3aa: CASRRAENWQPQHF; CDR3nt: TGTGCCAGCAGAAGAGCGGAGAATTGGCAGCCCCAGCATTTT
abundance: few; v_gene: TRBV27; d_gene: NA; len: 14; j_gene: TRBJ1-4; CDR3aa: CASSPQTSGEKLFF; CDR3nt: TGTGCCAGCAGTCCACAGACAAGCGGTGAAAAACTGTTTTTT
abundance: NA; v_gene: TRBV2; d_gene: NA; len: 12; j_gene: TRBJ1-5; CDR3aa: CASRTEHQPQHF; CDR3nt: TGTGCCAGCAGGACGGAGCATCAGCCCCAGCATTTT
abundance: many; v_gene: TRBV12-3/TRBV12-4; d_gene: NA; len: 15; j_gene: TRBJ2-7; CDR3aa: CASSLSGSGSYEQYF; CDR3nt: TGTGCCAGCAGTTTGAGTGGAAGCGGTTCCTACGAGCAGTACTTC
abundance: NA; v_gene: TRBV20-1; d_gene: TRBD2; len: 14; j_gene: TRBJ2-5; CDR3aa: CSANRGGTQETQYF; CDR3nt: TGCAGTGCTAATCGGGGGGGGACACAAGAGACCCAGTACTTC
abundance: few; v_gene: TRBV20-1; d_gene: NA; len: 14; j_gene: TRBJ1-1; CDR3aa: CSARGVAGDTEAFF; CDR3nt: TGCAGTGCTAGAGGGGTTGCAGGGGACACTGAAGCTTTCTTT
abundance: NA; v_gene: TRBV12-3/TRBV12-4; d_gene: NA; len: 16; j_gene: TRBJ2-7; CDR3aa: CASSLQGGVGSYEQYF; CDR3nt: TGTGCCAGCAGTCTCCAGGGTGGGGTAGGATCCTACGAGCAGTACTTC
abundance: NA; v_gene: TRBV5-5; d_gene: TRBD1; len: 15; j_gene: TRBJ2-1; CDR3aa: CASSLSGTGNNEQFF; CDR3nt: TGTGCCAGCAGCTTATCCGGGACAGGGAACAATGAGCAGTTCTTC
abundance: NA; v_gene: TRBV20-1; d_gene: TRBD1; len: 14; j_gene: TRBJ2-6; CDR3aa: CSARTGAGANVLTF; CDR3nt: TGCAGTGCTCGGACAGGAGCTGGGGCCAACGTCCTGACTTTC
abundance: few; v_gene: TRBV7-3; d_gene: NA; len: 16; j_gene: TRBJ1-2; CDR3aa: CASSSTGPSANYGYTF; CDR3nt: TGTGCCAGCAGCTCAACAGGCCCTTCAGCTAACTATGGCTACACCTTC
abundance: few; v_gene: TRBV27; d_gene: TRBD1; len: 13; j_gene: TRBJ1-1; CDR3aa: CASSAQGRRGAFF; CDR3nt: TGTGCCAGCAGTGCACAGGGGAGGAGAGGAGCTTTCTTT
abundance: few; v_gene: TRBV27; d_gene: NA; len: 13; j_gene: TRBJ1-1; CDR3aa: CASSLYRGTEAFF; CDR3nt: TGTGCCAGCAGTTTATACCGGGGCACTGAAGCTTTCTTT
abundance: NA; v_gene: TRBV11-3; d_gene: NA; len: 13; j_gene: TRBJ1-2; CDR3aa: CASSLETAYGYTF; CDR3nt: TGTGCCAGCAGCTTGGAGACAGCCTATGGCTACACCTTC
abundance: few; v_gene: TRBV6-2/TRBV6-3; d_gene: NA; len: 11; j_gene: TRBJ1-1; CDR3aa: CASSRRGGAFF; CDR3nt: TGTGCCAGCAGTCGACGTGGCGGAGCTTTCTTT
abundance: NA; v_gene: TRBV7-2; d_gene: TRBD1; len: 14; j_gene: TRBJ2-2; CDR3aa: CASSTGVATGELFF; CDR3nt: TGTGCCAGCAGCACAGGGGTGGCGACCGGGGAGCTGTTTTTT
abundance: few; v_gene: TRBV6-5; d_gene: NA; len: 16; j_gene: TRBJ2-7; CDR3aa: CASSYRVGDGGYEQYF; CDR3nt: TGTGCCAGCAGTTACCGCGTCGGGGATGGGGGCTACGAGCAGTACTTC
abundance: few; v_gene: TRBV27; d_gene: TRBD2; len: 15; j_gene: TRBJ2-1; CDR3aa: CASSRQLAGGGEQFF; CDR3nt: TGTGCCAGCAGCAGGCAACTAGCGGGAGGTGGAGAGCAGTTCTTC
abundance: many; v_gene: TRBV12-3/TRBV12-4; d_gene: NA; len: 13; j_gene: TRBJ1-1; CDR3aa: CASSPRENTEAFF; CDR3nt: TGTGCCAGCAGTCCCAGGGAGAACACTGAAGCTTTCTTT
abundance: NA; v_gene: TRBV19; d_gene: TRBD1; len: 15; j_gene: TRBJ1-6; CDR3aa: CASRGLSSYNSPLHF; CDR3nt: TGTGCCAGCAGGGGGCTCAGCTCCTATAATTCACCCCTCCACTTT
abundance: many; v_gene: TRBV12-3/TRBV12-4; d_gene: NA; len: 14; j_gene: TRBJ2-5; CDR3aa: CASTPEPPIETQYF; CDR3nt: TGTGCCAGCACCCCTGAGCCTCCCATCGAGACCCAGTACTTC
abundance: few; v_gene: TRBV10-3; d_gene: NA; len: 15; j_gene: TRBJ1-3; CDR3aa: CAISDWGTSGNTIYF; CDR3nt: TGTGCCATCAGTGACTGGGGAACCTCTGGAAACACCATATATTTT
abundance: many; v_gene: TRBV9; d_gene: TRBD2; len: 15; j_gene: TRBJ2-3; CDR3aa: CASTVGGGRADTQYF; CDR3nt: TGTGCCAGCACCGTGGGGGGGGGACGGGCAGATACGCAGTATTTT
abundance: NA; v_gene: TRBV7-9; d_gene: TRBD2; len: 12; j_gene: TRBJ2-7; CDR3aa: CASTFGRNEQYF; CDR3nt: TGTGCCAGCACCTTCGGGAGGAACGAGCAGTACTTC
abundance: few; v_gene: TRBV5-1; d_gene: TRBD2; len: 14; j_gene: TRBJ2-7; CDR3aa: CASSREGRGSEQYF; CDR3nt: TGCGCCAGCAGCCGGGAGGGCAGGGGAAGCGAGCAGTACTTC
abundance: NA; v_gene: TRBV6-5; d_gene: NA; len: 12; j_gene: TRBJ1-2; CDR3aa: CASSPDGYGYTF; CDR3nt: TGTGCCAGCAGTCCGGACGGCTATGGCTACACCTTC
abundance: many; v_gene: TRBV12-3/TRBV12-4; d_gene: NA; len: 14; j_gene: TRBJ2-3; CDR3aa: CASGDSSSTDTQYF; CDR3nt: TGTGCCAGCGGGGACTCCTCTAGCACAGATACGCAGTATTTT
abundance: few; v_gene: TRBV5-6; d_gene: NA; len: 12; j_gene: TRBJ2-7; CDR3aa: CASSLAFGEQYF; CDR3nt: TGTGCCAGCAGCTTGGCCTTCGGGGAGCAGTACTTC
abundance: many; v_gene: TRBV12-3/TRBV12-4; d_gene: NA; len: 15; j_gene: TRBJ2-7; CDR3aa: CASSFKGGLSHEQYF; CDR3nt: TGTGCCAGCAGTTTCAAGGGGGGACTCTCACACGAGCAGTACTTC
abundance: many; v_gene: TRBV11-2; d_gene: NA; len: 13; j_gene: TRBJ1-6; CDR3aa: CASSLGVRGTLHF; CDR3nt: TGTGCCAGCAGCTTGGGGGTCCGTGGAACCCTCCACTTT
abundance: many; v_gene: TRBV6-5; d_gene: NA; len: 16; j_gene: TRBJ2-7; CDR3aa: CASSYSKRGTPYEQYF; CDR3nt: TGTGCCAGCAGTTACAGTAAGCGAGGGACCCCCTACGAGCAGTACTTC
abundance: NA; v_gene: TRBV27; d_gene: NA; len: 16; j_gene: TRBJ1-1; CDR3aa: CASSFESPGFGTEAFF; CDR3nt: TGTGCCAGCAGTTTCGAATCCCCGGGATTTGGCACTGAAGCTTTCTTT
abundance: NA; v_gene: TRBV19; d_gene: TRBD1; len: 13; j_gene: TRBJ2-5; CDR3aa: CATAGTGEETQYF; CDR3nt: TGTGCCACGGCCGGGACAGGGGAAGAGACCCAGTACTTC
abundance: NA; v_gene: TRBV7-9; d_gene: NA; len: 14; j_gene: TRBJ2-5; CDR3aa: CASSSILKGETQYF; CDR3nt: TGTGCCAGCAGCTCTATCCTTAAGGGAGAGACCCAGTACTTC
abundance: NA; v_gene: TRBV2; d_gene: NA; len: 11; j_gene: TRBJ2-3; CDR3aa: CASGNIDTQYF; CDR3nt: TGTGCCAGCGGTAACATAGATACGCAGTATTTT
abundance: NA; v_gene: TRBV7-8; d_gene: TRBD2; len: 15; j_gene: TRBJ2-2; CDR3aa: CASSLRGGSLRELFF; CDR3nt: TGTGCCAGCAGCTTAAGGGGAGGGAGTCTACGGGAGCTGTTTTTT
abundance: NA; v_gene: TRBV6-1; d_gene: NA; len: 14; j_gene: TRBJ2-4; CDR3aa: CASSERRAKNIQYF; CDR3nt: TGTGCCAGCAGTGAACGCAGGGCTAAAAACATTCAGTACTTC
abundance: few; v_gene: TRBV29-1; d_gene: TRBD2; len: 14; j_gene: TRBJ2-5; CDR3aa: CSVPGGGAGETQYF; CDR3nt: TGCAGCGTTCCCGGGGGGGGTGCGGGGGAGACCCAGTACTTC
abundance: NA; v_gene: TRBV5-5; d_gene: NA; len: 16; j_gene: TRBJ1-1; CDR3aa: CASSLVYGDELSGAFF; CDR3nt: TGTGCCAGCAGCTTGGTCTACGGGGATGAACTTAGTGGCGCTTTCTTT
abundance: NA; v_gene: TRBV12-1; d_gene: NA; len: 13; j_gene: TRBJ2-7; CDR3aa: CAMSFGGPCEQYF; CDR3nt: TGTGCCATGAGCTTTGGCGGCCCCTGCGAGCAGTACTTC
abundance: few; v_gene: TRBV5-5; d_gene: TRBD1; len: 15; j_gene: TRBJ1-4; CDR3aa: CASSGPRGLGEKLFF; CDR3nt: TGTGCCAGCAGCGGCCCCAGGGGGCTGGGGGAAAAACTGTTTTTT
abundance: few; v_gene: TRBV7-6; d_gene: NA; len: 12; j_gene: TRBJ2-1; CDR3aa: CASSLNNNEQFF; CDR3nt: TGTGCCAGCAGCTTGAATAACAATGAGCAGTTCTTC